This TCR beta chain was found in a study of blood T cell repertoires in COVID-19. This CDR3 region has 13 residues. V lost 1 base, J lost 7 bases, and 7 bases lay in between. CDR1 is LGHNA, CDR2 YNFKEQ, per germline. Per the original data handling: Estimation of nucleated cell counts relied on the amplification of reference gene primers. Sequencing used immunoSEQ multiplex PCR; TCRdb keeps in-frame clones, though not all of them. V, J and clone size are taken as reported in that table, and D and trimming were inferred from the DNA itself. In the table there are 100,000 to 150,000 clones, approximately 80% of which are singletons. As regards this clone: Different DNA sequences within this sample yield the same CDR3.

The sample consisted of peripheral blood. This chain connects TRBV4-2 to TRBJ1-4, with no clear D. The clonotype comes from a man aged 35-49 years with active or convalescent COVID-19. CDR3 nucleotides: TGTGCCAGCAGCCAAGGGGGAGGTGAAAAACTGTTTTTT. Translation gives CASSQGGGEKLFF.